This TCR beta chain was identified in a study of T cells after yellow fever vaccination (dated by TCRdb to about 2019). Describing the broader study: The SMART-Seq v4 Ultra Low Input RNA kit was used to prepare libraries from fractions with low cell numbers. To follow T-cell clones before and after primary and booster YFV17D yellow fever vaccination, bulk TCR alpha and beta repertoires were sequenced over time. Two healthy male donors made up the cohort, one aged 18 to 30 years and the other aged 30 to 40 years. Blood was collected at multiple timepoints before and after primary and secondary immunization, and bulk PBMC replicates and cell subsets were isolated. Findings and caveats that apply to the study as a whole: Only a couple of donors were included in the study, so the extent to which the findings can be generalized is limited. The secondary T-cell response was found to be weaker but faster than the primary response, with a peak reached on day 5 rather than on day 15. A small share of clonotypes was detected in both CD4 and CD8 compartments, with the overlap likely arising from convergent recombination. FACS-sorted repertoires could contain abundant contaminating clonotypes from the bulk population, so computational filtering was required. After the booster, most clones that had expanded after primary vaccination were detected again (approximately 96% of CD4 and roughly nine tenths of CD8), suggesting broad maintenance of memory.

TCR cDNA was synthesized by 5'RACE template switching, which introduced a universal primer site and unique molecular identifiers. cDNA synthesis was primed from both the TCR alpha and TCR beta constant segments. Two PCR steps were used to amplify libraries, with sample barcodes and sequencing adapters being added in the second step. Libraries were sequenced on Illumina HiSeq 2500 (2x100 bp) or NovaSeq (2x150 bp). The authors processed their data as follows. Reads were demultiplexed and collapsed into UMI consensus sequences with MIGEC, and V(D)J alignment was performed with MiXCR. Vaccine-responding clonotypes were identified with edgeR using replicate PBMC samples, with FDR below 0.01 and a log2 fold change above 5 up to day 15 being required. CD4 or CD8 identity was assigned to each bulk clonotype according to whether the clonotype was present at higher abundance in the sequenced CD4 repertoire or the sequenced CD8 repertoire. Clonotypes enriched at least 10-fold in dextramer-positive over dextramer-negative fractions were defined as NS4B-specific, and CD4-biased clonotypes were excluded. Through fastp at Q25 and MiXCR, TCRdb rebuilt clones from the public reads, retaining in-frame beta chains. Every distinct CDR3 protein forms one entry, paired with its most common genes and DNA. The V and J calls were determined by TCRdb, not by the authors. This sample comprises roughly 94,000 distinct CDR3 sequences, roughly 10% of them detected only once. Jointly, the top ten make up approximately 17% of the sample.

This clonotype was seen ten or more times. No much larger clone exists at a distance of one base, and base qualities are not known. The treatment or condition label on this specimen signifies: live attenuated yellow fever vaccine strain. A standard Ficoll-Paque protocol was used to isolate PBMCs from peripheral blood. Epitope-specific CD8 T cells were sorted using a dextramer loaded with the yellow fever NS4B epitope peptide, with anti-CD3 and anti-CD8 staining. TriZol was used to extract RNA from bulk PBMCs, from CD4 and CD8 fractions, and from dextramer-positive and dextramer-negative fractions. The CDR3 covers 15 residues, taking in both the cysteine and the phenylalanine. Only the CDR3 DNA stays, 45 bases, in frame from base 1. Between the V and J ends, shortened by 6 bases and 1 base respectively, the junction contains 15 bases. Via the germline V gene, CDR1 is MNHNS and CDR2 SASEGT.

This chain joins TRBV6-1 to TRBJ1-1, with the D gene not confidently named. The sample consisted of CD8+ T cells not binding an NS4B(214-222) dextramer, sorted from PBMCs, taken more than 14 days after the first yellow fever vaccination. The cell subset or site tag for this specimen amounts to: NS4B epitope dextramer-negative CD8 T cells. The receptor's source is a man younger than 35 who received the YFV17D yellow fever vaccine. The CDR3 here reads CASSIGRGPNTEAFF. The sequenced DNA is TGTGCCAGCAGCATCGGACGAGGGCCGAACACTGAAGCTTTCTTT.